This is a list of T cell receptor beta chains from one sample in a study of OX40 agonist ivuxolimab in advanced cancers. Profiling relied on immunoSEQ multiplex PCR, and the TCRdb table lists in-frame clones only, not all of them. The table shows almost 50,000 clones, with around 81% occurring only once. The input for sequencing was CD4+ or CD8+ T cells sorted from blood, taken in a trial of the OX40 agonist ivuxolimab. Receptor source: an adult with an advanced solid tumor such as melanoma, head and neck, liver or kidney cancer. Both conserved end residues are part of each CDR3. A D gene is named only where the DNA matches it firmly. The size of a clone is reported for some rows only, either as once, few or many, or as a class for expanded clones.

clone size | J gene | V gene | D gene | CDR3 DNA | CDR3 protein
few | TRBJ2-1 | TRBV27 | NA | TGTGCCAGCAGTTGGCAGGGAGACAATGAGCAGTTCTTC | CASSWQGDNEQFF
few | TRBJ1-1 | TRBV5-4 | TRBD1 | TGTGCCAGCAGCTGGGACAGGACGGGGACTGAAGCTTTCTTT | CASSWDRTGTEAFF
NA | TRBJ1-1 | TRBV10-2 | NA | TGCGCCAGTTCGTATGGCACTGAAGCTTTCTTT | CASSYGTEAFF
NA | TRBJ1-2 | TRBV2 | NA | TGTGCCAGCAGTGACCCCGAAATGACAGGATATTACTATGGCTACACCTTC | CASSDPEMTGYYYGYTF
NA | TRBJ1-6 | TRBV10-2 | NA | TGCGCCAGCAGTGATTTAGGGATAAGTTCACCCCTCCACTTT | CASSDLGISSPLHF
once | TRBJ2-3 | TRBV14 | NA | TGTGCCAGCAGCCAAGAAAGTGACTACCTACCCACAGATACGCAGTATTTT | CASSQESDYLPTDTQYF
NA | TRBJ2-3 | TRBV27 | TRBD1 | TGTGCCAGCAGTTTAAAGACAGGGATGGGCACAGATACGCAGTATTTT | CASSLKTGMGTDTQYF
few | TRBJ1-5 | TRBV28 | TRBD1 | TGTGCCAGCAGTCCTGACAGGGAGGGCCAGCCCCAGCATTTT | CASSPDREGQPQHF
NA | TRBJ1-2 | TRBV11-2 | TRBD1 | TGTGCCAGCAGCAGCCGGGACAGGGGGCCACCATTTAACTATGGCTACACCTTC | CASSSRDRGPPFNYGYTF
NA | TRBJ1-1 | TRBV28 | NA | TGTGCCAGCAGCTTCCCTTGGCAGGCTCCGTCAGGGAACACTGAAGCTTTCTTT | CASSFPWQAPSGNTEAFF
NA | TRBJ2-7 | TRBV9 | TRBD2 | TGTGCCAGCAGCGCGGGACTAGCGGGAGTCTACGAGCAGTACTTC | CASSAGLAGVYEQYF
NA | TRBJ1-2 | TRBV6-6 | TRBD1 | TGTGCCAGCAGTTATGGGACAGGGGGCGGCTATGGCTACACCTTC | CASSYGTGGGYGYTF
NA | TRBJ2-1 | TRBV28 | TRBD2 | TGTGCCAGCAGTTTGGGTTCTCCTAGCGGGAGTGGCAATGAGCAGTTCTTC | CASSLGSPSGSGNEQFF
NA | TRBJ2-1 | TRBV28 | NA | TGTGCCAGCAGTTTTAGCATGAGCTCCTACAATGAGCAGTTCTTC | CASSFSMSSYNEQFF
NA | TRBJ1-4 | TRBV7-6 | NA | TGTGCCAGCAGCTTAGTACATGGAGAAAAACTGTTTTTT | CASSLVHGEKLFF
medium-sized | TRBJ1-1 | TRBV5-6 | TRBD1 | TGTGCCAGCAGCTGGGACAGGGGTAATACTGAAGCTTTCTTT | CASSWDRGNTEAFF
once | TRBJ2-5 | TRBV11-2 | TRBD2 | TGTGCCAGCAGCTTAGGACGACTAGCGGGAGAAGAGACCCAGTACTTC | CASSLGRLAGEETQYF
NA | TRBJ1-5 | TRBV15 | TRBD1 | TGTGCCACCAGCAGAGATCAGGGGGCTGGGCAGCCCCAGCATTTT | CATSRDQGAGQPQHF
NA | TRBJ1-1 | TRBV5-1 | NA | TGCGCCAGCAGCTTGTTACAGATGAACACTGAAGCTTTCTTT | CASSLLQMNTEAFF
NA | TRBJ1-5 | TRBV27 | NA | TGTGCCAGCAGTTCCAGACAGTCGGGCAATCAGCCCCAGCATTTT | CASSSRQSGNQPQHF
few | TRBJ2-7 | TRBV7-9 | NA | TGTGCCAGCAGCTTGGGACTTCTAGCCTACGAGCAGTACTTC | CASSLGLLAYEQYF
NA | TRBJ2-7 | TRBV7-9 | NA | TGTGCCAGCAGCTTCCCCACAGGTTATGAGGGCTACGAGCAGTACTTC | CASSFPTGYEGYEQYF
NA | TRBJ2-5 | TRBV28 | TRBD1 | TGTGCCAGCAGTTTGACCGGGACAGGGGCCCAAGAGACCCAGTACTTC | CASSLTGTGAQETQYF
NA | TRBJ1-2 | TRBV18 | TRBD1 | TGTGCCAGTCGGGACAGTCTTTCCTATGGCTACACCTTC | CASRDSLSYGYTF
few | TRBJ2-7 | TRBV9 | NA | TGTGCCAGCAGCGTAGCGGGACCCTCCTACGAGCAGTACTTC | CASSVAGPSYEQYF
NA | TRBJ1-1 | TRBV6-6 | TRBD1 | TGTGCCAGCAGAACAGAGGACAGGACGAACACTGAAGCTTTCTTT | CASRTEDRTNTEAFF